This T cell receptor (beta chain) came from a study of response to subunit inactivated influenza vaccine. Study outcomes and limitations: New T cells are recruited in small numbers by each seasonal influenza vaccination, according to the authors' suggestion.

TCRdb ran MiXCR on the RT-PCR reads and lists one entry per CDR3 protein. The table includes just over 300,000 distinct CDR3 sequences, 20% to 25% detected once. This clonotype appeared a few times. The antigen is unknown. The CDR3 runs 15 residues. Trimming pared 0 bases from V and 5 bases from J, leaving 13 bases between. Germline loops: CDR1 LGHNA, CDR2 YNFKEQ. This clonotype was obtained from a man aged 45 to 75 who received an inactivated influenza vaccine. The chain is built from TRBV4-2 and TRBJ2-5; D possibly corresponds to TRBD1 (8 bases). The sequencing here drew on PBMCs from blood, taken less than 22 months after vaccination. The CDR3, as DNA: TGTGCCAGCAGCCAAGAATACAGGGGGGGCGAGACCCAGTACTTC. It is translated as CASSQEYRGGETQYF.